The next 3 T cell receptor beta chains were all read from a single sample in a study of T cell repertoires in cytomegalovirus infection. Antigens of these TCRs are unknown. In TCRdb, the reads were re-called with MiXCR into one record per CDR3 protein. The sample holds around 140,000 distinct CDR3 sequences, over 25% seen once. Source: CD8+ T cells from cultured PBMCs, taken from culture after CMV antigen stimulation. These receptors originate from a human donor in good health (CMV status not recorded). Some clones in this sample may be carry-over from other donors' samples.

The chain employs TRBV28 and TRBJ1-6, with a possible D match to TRBD1 (6 bases). This CDR3 is built from 15 residues. The germline CDR1 and CDR2 sequences are MDHEN and SYDVKM. The V end lost 6 bases, the J end lost 6 bases, and 15 bases lay between the germline ends. CDR3 in amino acids: CASRPSGQLNSPLHF. DNA of the CDR3: TGTGCCAGCAGACCCTCCGGACAGCTTAATTCACCCCTCCACTTT.

This chain links TRBV6-1 with TRBJ2-7; possible D gene TRBD1, 5 bases. V lost 0 bases and J 3 bases, leaving 15 bases between the germline ends. This CDR3 is built from 16 residues. Germline assignment: CDR1 MNHNS and CDR2 SASEGT. CDR3 in amino acids: CASSEAGQSYLYEQYF. In DNA form, the CDR3 reads TGTGCCAGCAGTGAAGCGGGGCAGAGCTACCTCTACGAGCAGTACTTC.

The chain is built from TRBV4-2 and TRBJ1-1; TRBD1 is a possible D gene (5 bases). Germline assignment: CDR1 LGHNA and CDR2 YNFKEQ. The CDR3 length is 17 residues. The V end lost 0 bases, the J end lost 3 bases, and 17 bases lay between the germline ends. CDR3 bases: TGTGCCAGCAGCCAAGACCCCGGGACGGGAAGGGACACTGAAGCTTTCTTT. This gives the protein CASSQDPGTGRDTEAFF.